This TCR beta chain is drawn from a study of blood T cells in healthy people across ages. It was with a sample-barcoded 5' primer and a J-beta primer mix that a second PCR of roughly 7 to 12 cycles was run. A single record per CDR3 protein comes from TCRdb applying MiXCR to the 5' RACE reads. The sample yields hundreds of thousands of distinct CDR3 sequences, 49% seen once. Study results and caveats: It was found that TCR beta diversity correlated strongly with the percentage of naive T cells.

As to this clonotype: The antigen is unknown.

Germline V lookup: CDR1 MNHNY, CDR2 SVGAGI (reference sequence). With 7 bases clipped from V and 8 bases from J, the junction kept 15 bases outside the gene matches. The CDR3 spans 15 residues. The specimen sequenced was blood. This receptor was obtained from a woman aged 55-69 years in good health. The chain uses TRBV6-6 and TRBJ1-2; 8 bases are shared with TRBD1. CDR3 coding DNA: TGTGCCAGCATCGAAATTTCAGGGGGCGCTGAGGGCTACACCTTC. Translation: CASIEISGGAEGYTF.